This T cell receptor beta chain was recovered during a study of response to subunit inactivated influenza vaccine. A few counts support this clonotype. The antigen remains unidentified. General study findings and limits: Each seasonal flu vaccination may recruit only limited new T cells, authors suggested.

Germline V CDR1 and CDR2: MGHRA, YSYEKL. V lost 1 base to trimming and J lost 1 base, with 11 bases between them. There are 16 residues in the CDR3. TCRdb re-called the RT-PCR reads with MiXCR, one entry per CDR3 protein. The data show about 780,000 distinct CDR3 sequences, roughly 20% seen once. The TCR comes from a middle-aged man who received an inactivated influenza vaccine. This sequence joins TRBV4-1 and TRBJ1-5, with D unresolved. Sequenced material: PBMCs from blood, taken about 5 days after vaccination. The CDR3 nucleotides are TGCGCCAGCAGCCAAGTGGTACAGATGAGCAATCAGCCCCAGCATTTT. Amino acid sequence: CASSQVVQMSNQPQHF.